The table lists the clone carrying this T cell receptor (beta chain) with a few counts. These data come from a study of cytomegalovirus exposure and HLA in healthy donors. The germline V and J ends were trimmed by 0 bases and 0 bases, with 11 bases remaining between them. There are 17 residues in the CDR3. Per germline, CDR1 LGHNA and CDR2 YSLEER. Researchers ran the PCR with 60 Vbeta and 13 Jbeta primers. TCRdb keeps only in-frame clones here, not all; method: immunoSEQ multiplex PCR. The sample has around 210,000 clones; roughly 80% are singletons. Sequencing used PBMCs. This receptor was identified in a male donor in good health and CMV-seropositive. The chain links TRBV4-3 to TRBJ1-4; unclear D gene. The CDR3 is CASSQDLGVATNEKLFF. The CDR3 region has the DNA TGCGCCAGCAGCCAAGATCTGGGAGTAGCAACTAATGAAAAACTGTTTTTT.